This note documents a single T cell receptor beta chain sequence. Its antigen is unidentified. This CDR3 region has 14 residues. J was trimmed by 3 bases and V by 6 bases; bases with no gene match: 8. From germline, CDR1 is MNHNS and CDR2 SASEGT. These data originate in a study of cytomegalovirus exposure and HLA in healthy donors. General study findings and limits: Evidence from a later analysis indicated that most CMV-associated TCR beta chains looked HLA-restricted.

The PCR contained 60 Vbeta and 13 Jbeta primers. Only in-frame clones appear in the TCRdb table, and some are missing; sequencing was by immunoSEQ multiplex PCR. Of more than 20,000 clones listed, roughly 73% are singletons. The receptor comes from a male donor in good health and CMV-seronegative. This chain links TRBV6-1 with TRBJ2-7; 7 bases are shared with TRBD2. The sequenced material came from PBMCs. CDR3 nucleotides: TGTGCCAGCAGAGCCGGGACTACCGACTACGAGCAGTACTTC. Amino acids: CASRAGTTDYEQYF.